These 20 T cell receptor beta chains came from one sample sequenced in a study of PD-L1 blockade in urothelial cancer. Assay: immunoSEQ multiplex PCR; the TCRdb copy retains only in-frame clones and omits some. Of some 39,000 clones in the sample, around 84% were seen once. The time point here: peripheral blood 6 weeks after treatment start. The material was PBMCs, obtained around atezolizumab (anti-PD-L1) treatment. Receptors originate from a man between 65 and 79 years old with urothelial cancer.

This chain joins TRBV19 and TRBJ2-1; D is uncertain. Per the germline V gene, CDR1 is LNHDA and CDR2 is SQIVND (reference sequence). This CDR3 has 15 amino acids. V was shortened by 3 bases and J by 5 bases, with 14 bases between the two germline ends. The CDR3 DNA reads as TGTGCCAGTAGTATCCAATGGGCGACCCACAATGAGCAGTTCTTC. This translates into CASSIQWATHNEQFF. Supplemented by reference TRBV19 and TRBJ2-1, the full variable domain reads DGGITQSPKYLFRKEGQNVTLSCEQNLNHDAMYWYRQDPGQGLRLIYYSQIVNDFQKGDIAEGYSVSREKKESFPLTVTSAQKNPTAFYLCASSIQWATHNEQFFGPGTRLTVL.

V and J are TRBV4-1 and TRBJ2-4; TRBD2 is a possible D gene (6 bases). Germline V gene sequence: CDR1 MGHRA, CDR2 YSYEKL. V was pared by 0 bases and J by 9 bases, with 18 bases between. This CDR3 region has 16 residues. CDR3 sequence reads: CASSQEGLATWGIQYF. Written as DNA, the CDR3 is TGCGCCAGCAGCCAAGAGGGCCTAGCGACCTGGGGCATTCAGTACTTC.

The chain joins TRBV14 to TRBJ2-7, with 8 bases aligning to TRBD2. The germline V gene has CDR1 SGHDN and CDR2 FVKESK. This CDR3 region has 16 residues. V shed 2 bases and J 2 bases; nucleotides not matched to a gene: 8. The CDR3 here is CASSQSPGLGTYEQYF. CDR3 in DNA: TGTGCCAGCAGCCAAAGCCCGGGACTAGGAACCTACGAGCAGTACTTC. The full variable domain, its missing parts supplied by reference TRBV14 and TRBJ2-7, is EAGVTQFPSHSVIEKGQTVTLRCDPISGHDNLYWYRRVMGKEIKFLLHFVKESKQDESGMPNNRFLAERTGGTYSTLKVQPAELEDSGVYFCASSQSPGLGTYEQYFGPGTRLTVT.

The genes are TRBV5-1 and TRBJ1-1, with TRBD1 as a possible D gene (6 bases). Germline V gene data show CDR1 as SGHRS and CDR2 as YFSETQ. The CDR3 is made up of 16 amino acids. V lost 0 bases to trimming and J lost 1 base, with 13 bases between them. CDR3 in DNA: TGCGCCAGCAGCTTGGGCTCAGGGGAATCGAACACTGAAGCTTTCTTT. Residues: CASSLGSGESNTEAFF.

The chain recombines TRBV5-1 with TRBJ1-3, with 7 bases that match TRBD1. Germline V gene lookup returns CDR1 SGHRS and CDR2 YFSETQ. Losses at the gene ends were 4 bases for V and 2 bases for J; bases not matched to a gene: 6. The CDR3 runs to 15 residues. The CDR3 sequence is CASSRQGGTGNTIYF. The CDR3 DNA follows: TGCGCCAGCAGCCGACAGGGAGGAACTGGAAACACCATATATTTT.

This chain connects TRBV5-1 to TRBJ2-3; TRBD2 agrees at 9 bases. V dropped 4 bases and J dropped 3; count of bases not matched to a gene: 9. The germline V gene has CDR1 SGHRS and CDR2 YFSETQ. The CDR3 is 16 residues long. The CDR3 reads CASSLIAGEVTDTQYF. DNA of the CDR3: TGCGCCAGCAGCCTCATAGCGGGAGAAGTAACAGATACGCAGTATTTT.

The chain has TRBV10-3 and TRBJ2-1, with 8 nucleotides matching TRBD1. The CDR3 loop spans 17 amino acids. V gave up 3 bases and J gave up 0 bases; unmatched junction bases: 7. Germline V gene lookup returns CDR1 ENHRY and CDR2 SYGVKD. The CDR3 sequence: CAISDPTGAGSYNEQFF. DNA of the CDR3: TGTGCCATCAGTGACCCGACAGGGGCCGGCTCCTACAATGAGCAGTTCTTC.

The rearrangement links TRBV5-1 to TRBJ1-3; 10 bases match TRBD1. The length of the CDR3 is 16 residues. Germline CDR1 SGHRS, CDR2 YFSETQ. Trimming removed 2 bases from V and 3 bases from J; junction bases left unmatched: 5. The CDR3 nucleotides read TGCGCCAGCAGCTTTTACGGGACAGGGGATGGAAACACCATATATTTT. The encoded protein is CASSFYGTGDGNTIYF.

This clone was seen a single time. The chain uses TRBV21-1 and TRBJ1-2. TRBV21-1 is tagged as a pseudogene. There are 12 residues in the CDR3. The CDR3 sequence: CASSKEEGGYTF. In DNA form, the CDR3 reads TGTGCCAGCAGCAAAGAGGAGGGAGGCTACACCTTC.

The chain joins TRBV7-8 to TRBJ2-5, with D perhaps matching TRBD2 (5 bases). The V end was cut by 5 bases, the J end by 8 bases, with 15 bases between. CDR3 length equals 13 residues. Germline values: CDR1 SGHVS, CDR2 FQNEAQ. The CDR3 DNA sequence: TGTGCCAGCAGCCTGCCTCGAAGCGGCACCCAGTACTTC. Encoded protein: CASSLPRSGTQYF. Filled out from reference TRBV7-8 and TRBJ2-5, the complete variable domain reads GAGVSQSPRYKVAKRGQDVALRCDPISGHVSLFWYQQALGQGPEFLTYFQNEAQLDKSGLPSDRFFAERPEGSVSTLKIQRTQQEDSAVYLCASSLPRSGTQYFGPGTRLLVL.

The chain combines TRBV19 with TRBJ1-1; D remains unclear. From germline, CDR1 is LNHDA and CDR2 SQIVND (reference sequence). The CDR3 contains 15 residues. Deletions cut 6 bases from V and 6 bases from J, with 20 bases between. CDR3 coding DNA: TGTGCCAGTAGGACGCCGGGAGACATTTCGTCTGAAGCTTTCTTT. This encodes CASRTPGDISSEAFF.

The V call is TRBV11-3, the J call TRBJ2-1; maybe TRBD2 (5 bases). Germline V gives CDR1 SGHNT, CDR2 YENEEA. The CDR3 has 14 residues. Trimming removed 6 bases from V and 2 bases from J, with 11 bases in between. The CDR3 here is CASSAGDPYNEQFF. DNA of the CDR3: TGTGCCAGCAGTGCCGGGGATCCCTACAATGAGCAGTTCTTC.

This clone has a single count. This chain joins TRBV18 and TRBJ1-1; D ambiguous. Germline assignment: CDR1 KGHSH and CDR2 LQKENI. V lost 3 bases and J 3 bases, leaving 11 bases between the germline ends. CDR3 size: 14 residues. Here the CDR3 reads CASSPDGGDTEAFF. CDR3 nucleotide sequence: TGTGCCAGCTCACCCGACGGCGGGGACACTGAAGCTTTCTTT. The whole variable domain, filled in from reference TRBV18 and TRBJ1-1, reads NAGVMQNPRHLVRRRGQEARLRCSPMKGHSHVYWYRQLPEEGLKFMVYLQKENIIDESGMPKERFSAEFPKEGPSILRIQQVVRGDSAAYFCASSPDGGDTEAFFGQGTRLTVV.

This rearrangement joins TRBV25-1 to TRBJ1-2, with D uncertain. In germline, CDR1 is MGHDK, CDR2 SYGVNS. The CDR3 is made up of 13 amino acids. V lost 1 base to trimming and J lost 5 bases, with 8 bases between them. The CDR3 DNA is TGTGCCAGCAGTGAATCGGGATTTTATGGCTACACCTTC. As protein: CASSESGFYGYTF.

Written as DNA, the CDR3 is TGTGCCAGCAGCTTATTCCTAAACAGGGTCGGTGAGCAGTACTTC. It codes for CASSLFLNRVGEQYF. The chain recombines TRBV11-2 with TRBJ2-7; a weak D match, TRBD1 (6 bases). The V gene lost 2 bases and the J gene lost 7 bases, with 18 bases spanning the gap. The germline CDR1 and CDR2 sequences are SGHAT and FQNNGV. CDR3 length: 15 amino acids.

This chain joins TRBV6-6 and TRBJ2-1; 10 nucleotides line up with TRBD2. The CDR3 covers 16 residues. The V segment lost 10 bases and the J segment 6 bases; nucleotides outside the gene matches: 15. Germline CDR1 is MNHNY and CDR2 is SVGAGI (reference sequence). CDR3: CATLGGTSARRNEQFF. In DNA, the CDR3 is TGTGCCACCTTGGGGGGGACTAGCGCTCGACGCAATGAGCAGTTCTTC.

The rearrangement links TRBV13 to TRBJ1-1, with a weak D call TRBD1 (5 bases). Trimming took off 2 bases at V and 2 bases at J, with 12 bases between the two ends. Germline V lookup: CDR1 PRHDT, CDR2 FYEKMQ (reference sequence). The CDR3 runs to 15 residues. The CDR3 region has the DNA TGTGCCAGCAGCTTAAGGCGGAGGGGAAACACTGAAGCTTTCTTT. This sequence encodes CASSLRRRGNTEAFF.

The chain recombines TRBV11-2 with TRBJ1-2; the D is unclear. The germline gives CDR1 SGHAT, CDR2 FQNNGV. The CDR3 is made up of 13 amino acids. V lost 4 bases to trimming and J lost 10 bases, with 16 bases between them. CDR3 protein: CASSSPLRMHYTF. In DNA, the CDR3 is TGTGCCAGCAGCTCCCCCCTCAGGATGCACTACACCTTC.

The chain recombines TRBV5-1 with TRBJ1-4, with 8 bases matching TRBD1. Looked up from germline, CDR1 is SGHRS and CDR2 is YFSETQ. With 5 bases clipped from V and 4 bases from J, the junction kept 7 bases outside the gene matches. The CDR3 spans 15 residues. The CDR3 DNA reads TGCGCCAGCAGGTCAGGGACAGGCGTTAATGAAAAACTGTTTTTT. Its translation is CASRSGTGVNEKLFF.

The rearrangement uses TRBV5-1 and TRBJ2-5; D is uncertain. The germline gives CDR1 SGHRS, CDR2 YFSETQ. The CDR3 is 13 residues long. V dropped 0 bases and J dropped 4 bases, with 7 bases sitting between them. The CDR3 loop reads CASSLALGETQYF. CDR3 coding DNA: TGCGCCAGCAGCTTGGCCCTAGGAGAGACCCAGTACTTC.